This TCR beta chain was sequenced during a study of cytomegalovirus exposure and HLA in healthy donors. Overall study context: The study placed around 85% of its 398 genotyped donors in the Caucasian-associated ancestry cluster. Points from the study as a whole: Relative to equally common others, HLA-associated TCR beta chains showed greater clonal expansion in a later analysis. High specificity and sensitivity for cytomegalovirus status were reported for the classifier.

Primers for the PCR totalled 60 Vbeta and 13 Jbeta. This table comes from immunoSEQ multiplex PCR, and its TCRdb copy is limited to in-frame clones, with some not included. The table shows 150,000 to 200,000 clones, with 60% to 80% occurring only once. V lost 4 bases and J 4 bases, leaving 9 bases between the germline ends. Germline V CDR1 and CDR2: SQVTM, ANQGSEA. CDR3 length equals 12 residues. As regards this clone: What it binds is unknown.

Healthy donors of bone marrow made up the group. V gene TRBV29-1 combines with J gene TRBJ2-3; D is ambiguous. The TCR comes from a man in his forties in good health and CMV-seronegative. Sequencing was carried out using PBMCs. The CDR3 region is CSVGQVPDTQYF. CDR3 in DNA: TGCAGCGTTGGGCAGGTACCAGATACGCAGTATTTT.